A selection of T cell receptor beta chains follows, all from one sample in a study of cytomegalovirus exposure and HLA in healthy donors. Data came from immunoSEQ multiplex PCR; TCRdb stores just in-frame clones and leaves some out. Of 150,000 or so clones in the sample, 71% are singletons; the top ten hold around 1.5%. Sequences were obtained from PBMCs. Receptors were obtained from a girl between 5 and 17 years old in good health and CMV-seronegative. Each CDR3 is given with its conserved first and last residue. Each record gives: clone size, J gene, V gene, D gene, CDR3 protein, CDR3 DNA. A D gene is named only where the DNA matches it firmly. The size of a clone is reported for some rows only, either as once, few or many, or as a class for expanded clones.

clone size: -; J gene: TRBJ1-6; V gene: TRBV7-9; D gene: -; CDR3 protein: CASSPGVSGSPLHF; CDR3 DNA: TGTGCCAGCAGCCCCGGCGTGTCGGGGTCACCCCTCCACTTT
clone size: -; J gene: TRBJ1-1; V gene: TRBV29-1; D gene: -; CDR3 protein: CSVEERGLGTEAFF; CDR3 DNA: TGCAGCGTAGAGGAGCGGGGGTTGGGCACTGAAGCTTTCTTT
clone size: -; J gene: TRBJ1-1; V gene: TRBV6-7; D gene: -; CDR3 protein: CASSTSFCGAARGTEAFF; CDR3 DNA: TGTGCCAGCAGTACCTCATTTTGTGGGGCTGCGAGGGGGACTGAAGCTTTCTTT
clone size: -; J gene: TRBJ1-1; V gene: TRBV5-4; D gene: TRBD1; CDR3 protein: CASSQDPRDRRNTEAFF; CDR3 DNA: TGTGCCAGCAGCCAGGATCCCCGGGACAGGAGGAACACTGAAGCTTTCTTT
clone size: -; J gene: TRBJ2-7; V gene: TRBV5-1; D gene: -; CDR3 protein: CASSSQGGSYEQYF; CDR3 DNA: TGCGCCAGCAGCTCCCAGGGAGGAAGCTACGAGCAGTACTTC
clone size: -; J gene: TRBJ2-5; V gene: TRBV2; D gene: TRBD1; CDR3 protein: CASSGDRGLETQYF; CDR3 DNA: TGTGCCAGCAGTGGAGACAGGGGGCTTGAGACCCAGTACTTC
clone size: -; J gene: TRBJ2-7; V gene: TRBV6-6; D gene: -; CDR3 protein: CASSSLNEQYF; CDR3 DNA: TGTGCCAGCAGTTCACTAAACGAGCAGTACTTC
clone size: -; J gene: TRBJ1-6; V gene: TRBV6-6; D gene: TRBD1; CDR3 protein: CASSHPSGTGLSPLHF; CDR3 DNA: TGTGCCAGCAGTCACCCTTCCGGGACAGGGCTCTCACCCCTCCACTTT
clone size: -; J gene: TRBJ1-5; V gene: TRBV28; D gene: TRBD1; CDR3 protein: CASSYTRGLQPQHF; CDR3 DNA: TGTGCCAGCAGTTATACGAGGGGGCTTCAGCCCCAGCATTTT
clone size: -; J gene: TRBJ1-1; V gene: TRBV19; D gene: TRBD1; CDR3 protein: CASKWTGGPNTEAFF; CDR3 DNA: TGTGCCAGCAAATGGACAGGCGGACCGAACACTGAAGCTTTCTTT
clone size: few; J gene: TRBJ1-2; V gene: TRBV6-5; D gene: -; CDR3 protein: CATRGDVYGYTF; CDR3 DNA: TGTGCCACCCGGGGGGATGTCTATGGCTACACCTTC
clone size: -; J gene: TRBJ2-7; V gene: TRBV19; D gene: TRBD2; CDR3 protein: CASSIAGTSGEEQYF; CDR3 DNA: TGTGCCAGTAGTATAGCCGGGACTAGCGGGGAGGAGCAGTACTTC
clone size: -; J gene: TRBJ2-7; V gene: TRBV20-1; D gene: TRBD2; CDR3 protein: CSASGEGEQYF; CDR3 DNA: TGCAGTGCTAGTGGGGAGGGCGAGCAGTACTTC
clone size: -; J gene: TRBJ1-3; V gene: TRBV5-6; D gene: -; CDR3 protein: CASSLGGGSGNAIYF; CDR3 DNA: TGTGCCAGCAGCTTGGGTGGGGGCTCTGGAAACGCCATATATTTT
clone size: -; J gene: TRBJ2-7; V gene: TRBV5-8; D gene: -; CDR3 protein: CASSSGGLAARQYF; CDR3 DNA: TGTGCCAGCAGCTCGGGGGGCCTAGCGGCGAGGCAGTACTTC